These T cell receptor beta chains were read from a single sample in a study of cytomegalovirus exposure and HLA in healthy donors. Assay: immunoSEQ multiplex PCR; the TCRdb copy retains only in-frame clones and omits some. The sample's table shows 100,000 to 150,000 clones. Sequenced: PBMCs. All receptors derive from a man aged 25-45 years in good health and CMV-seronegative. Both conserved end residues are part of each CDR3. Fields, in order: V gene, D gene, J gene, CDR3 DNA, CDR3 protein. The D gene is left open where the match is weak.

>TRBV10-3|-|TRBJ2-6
TGTGCCATCAGTGAGTACGGGGATGGGGCCAACGTCCTGACTTTC
CAISEYGDGANVLTF
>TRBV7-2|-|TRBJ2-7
TGTGCCAGCAGCTTCACCGGAGTCTACGAGCAGTACTTC
CASSFTGVYEQYF
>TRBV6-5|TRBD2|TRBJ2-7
TGTGCCAGCAGTTACTCCGGACTAGCGGGCGCGGAAGAGCAGTACTTC
CASSYSGLAGAEEQYF
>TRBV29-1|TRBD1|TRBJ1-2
TGCAGCGTGTCGAGGACAGGGGGCGTCTATGGCTACACCTTC
CSVSRTGGVYGYTF
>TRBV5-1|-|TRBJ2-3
TGCGCCAGCAGCCAGACTAGTGGGGTAGGCACAGATACGCAGTATTTT
CASSQTSGVGTDTQYF
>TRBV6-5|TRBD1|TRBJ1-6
TGTGCCAGCAGTCAGGGGGCAGTTTCACCCCTCCACTTT
CASSQGAVSPLHF
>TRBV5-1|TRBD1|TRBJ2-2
TGCGCCAGCAGCTCCGACAGGGGGCTGTACACCGGGGAGCTGTTTTTT
CASSSDRGLYTGELFF
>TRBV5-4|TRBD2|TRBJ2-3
TGTGCCAGCAGCCCGACTAGCGGCCCCACAGATACGCAGTATTTT
CASSPTSGPTDTQYF
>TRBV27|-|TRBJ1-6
TGTGCCAGCAGTTTGGGGGGATGGTCACCCCTCCACTTT
CASSLGGWSPLHF
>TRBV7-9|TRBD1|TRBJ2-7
TGTGCCAGCAGCCTACAGGGGGATGAGGACGAGCAGTACTTC
CASSLQGDEDEQYF
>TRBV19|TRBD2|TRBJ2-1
TGTGCCAGTAGACGACTCGGCGGGGGAACCTACAATGAGCAGTTCTTC
CASRRLGGGTYNEQFF
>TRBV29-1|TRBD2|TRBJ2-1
TGCAGCGTTGATCGGCTAGCGGGATGGGATGAGCAGTTCTTC
CSVDRLAGWDEQFF
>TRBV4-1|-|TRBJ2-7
TGCGCCAGCAGCCACGCTAGGGGGGGCTACGAGCAGTACTTC
CASSHARGGYEQYF
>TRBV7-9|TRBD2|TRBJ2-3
TGTGCCAGCAGCCCGACTAGCGGGGGCAACACAGATACGCAGTATTTT
CASSPTSGGNTDTQYF
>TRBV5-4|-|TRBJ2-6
TGTGCCAGCAGCTTGGCGGGAGCTGGGGCCAACGTCCTGACTTTC
CASSLAGAGANVLTF
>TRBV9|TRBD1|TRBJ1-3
TGTGCCAGCAGCGTAGGGGGGGACAGGGGACCCTCTGGAAACACCATATATTTT
CASSVGGDRGPSGNTIYF
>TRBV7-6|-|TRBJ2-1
TGTGCCAGCAGCCCTGGAACAAAACTAGGTTCGGACAATGAGCAGTTCTTC
CASSPGTKLGSDNEQFF
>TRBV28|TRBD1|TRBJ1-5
TGTGCCAGCAGCGCCCGGGACAGGAGAAATCAGCCCCAGCATTTT
CASSARDRRNQPQHF
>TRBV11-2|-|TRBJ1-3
TGTGCCAGTAAAGTCGGGGGAGATGGAAACACCATATATTTT
CASKVGGDGNTIYF
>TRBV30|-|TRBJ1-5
TGTGCCTGGAGTCCCGGGACATATAGCAATCAGCCCCAGCATTTT
CAWSPGTYSNQPQHF
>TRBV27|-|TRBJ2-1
TGTGCCAGCAGTTTGTCCGGAGGTGAGCAGTTCTTC
CASSLSGGEQFF
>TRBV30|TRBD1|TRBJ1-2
TGTGCCCTCCGGGACAGGGGCGACTATGGCTACACCTTC
CALRDRGDYGYTF
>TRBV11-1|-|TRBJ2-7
TGTGCCAGCAGCGCTTACCCCCCTGTCGGAGGTACCTACGAGCAGTACTTC
CASSAYPPVGGTYEQYF
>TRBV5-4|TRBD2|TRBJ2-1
TGTGCCAGCAGCTTTGGGGGACTAGCGTCCTACAATGAGCAGTTCTTC
CASSFGGLASYNEQFF
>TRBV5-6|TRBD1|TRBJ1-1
TGTGCCAGCAGTCTTATCCAGGGGGCAATGGAGGGCGCTGAAGCTTTCTTT
CASSLIQGAMEGAEAFF
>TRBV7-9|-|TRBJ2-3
TGTGCCAGCAGCTATGTGCTAGGGGGTACGCAGTATTTT
CASSYVLGGTQYF
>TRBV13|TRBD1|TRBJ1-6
TGTGCCAGCAGCTTGGGGACAGGGGGCCGAAATTCACCCCTCCACTTT
CASSLGTGGRNSPLHF
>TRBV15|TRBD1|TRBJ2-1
TGTGCCACCAGAGAGACAGGGTATTTCTCGAGCTCCTACAATGAGCAGTTCTTC
CATRETGYFSSSYNEQFF
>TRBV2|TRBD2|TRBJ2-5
TGTGCCAGCAGCGGGACTAGCGGGTACCAAGAGACCCAGTACTTC
CASSGTSGYQETQYF
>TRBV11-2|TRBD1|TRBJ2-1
TGTGCCACCAGTGACAGGGAAAACCTCTCGAGGGAGAATTACAATGAGCAGTTCTTC
CATSDRENLSRENYNEQFF
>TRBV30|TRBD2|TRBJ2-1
TGTGCCTGGAGCGTATGGCTAGCGGATGAGCAGTTCTTC
CAWSVWLADEQFF
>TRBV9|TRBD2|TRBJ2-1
TGTGCCAGCAGCGTAGGCAGCGGGGGGGTGTCGTCCTACAATGAGCAGTTCTTC
CASSVGSGGVSSYNEQFF
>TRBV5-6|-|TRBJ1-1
TGTGCCAGCAGCCCTCTAAGGCCGGGACTGATGAACACTGAAGCTTTCTTT
CASSPLRPGLMNTEAFF
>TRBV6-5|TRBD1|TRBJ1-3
TGTGCCAGCAGCCCCACAGGGGGAGGAAACACCATATATTTT
CASSPTGGGNTIYF
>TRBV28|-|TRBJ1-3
TGTGCCAGCAGTCCTCGCTTACGGCACAGGGCTTTCGGAAACACCATATATTTT
CASSPRLRHRAFGNTIYF
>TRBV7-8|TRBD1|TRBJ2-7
TGTGCCAGCAGTCGTACCGGGACAGGCTACGAGCAGTACTTC
CASSRTGTGYEQYF
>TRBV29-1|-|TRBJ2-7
TGCAGCGCTCTCGGGAGCTCCTACGAGCAGTACTTC
CSALGSSYEQYF
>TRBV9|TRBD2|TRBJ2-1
TGTGCCAGCAGCGCTACTAGCGGCTCCTACAATGAGCAGTTCTTC
CASSATSGSYNEQFF
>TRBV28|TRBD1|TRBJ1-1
TGTGCCAGCAGTCCAACAGACAGGGCCACTCTGAACACTGAAGCTTTCTTT
CASSPTDRATLNTEAFF
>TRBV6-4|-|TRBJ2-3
TGTGCCAGCAGCCCGGTTACGGGAGATACAGATACGCAGTATTTT
CASSPVTGDTDTQYF
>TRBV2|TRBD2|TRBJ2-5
TGTGCCAGCAGCAAACTGGGGGCGACTAGCGGTCAAGAGACCCAGTACTTC
CASSKLGATSGQETQYF
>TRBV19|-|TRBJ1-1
TGTGCCAGTAGTATAGATTGGGGGCCTAACACTGAAGCTTTCTTT
CASSIDWGPNTEAFF
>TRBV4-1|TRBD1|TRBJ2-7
TGCGCCAGCAGCCAAGGGGGCGGACAGGGCAACGAGCAGTACTTC
CASSQGGGQGNEQYF
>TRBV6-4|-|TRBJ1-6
TGTGCCAGCAGTGACGCCCCTAGTTCACCCCTCCACTTT
CASSDAPSSPLHF
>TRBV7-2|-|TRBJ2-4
TGTGCCAGCAGCTTAAGTGGACAGCAAAACATTCAGTACTTC
CASSLSGQQNIQYF
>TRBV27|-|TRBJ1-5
TGTGCCAGCAGTTTCACCGGACATAGTAATAGCAATCAGCCCCAGCATTTT
CASSFTGHSNSNQPQHF
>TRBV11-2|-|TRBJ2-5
TGTGCCAGCAGCTTAGAGGCAGTCCAAGAGACCCAGTACTTC
CASSLEAVQETQYF
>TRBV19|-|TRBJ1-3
TGTGCCACCAGGGGAAACACCATATATTTT
CATRGNTIYF
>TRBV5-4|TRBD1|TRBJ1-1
TGTGCCAGCAGCTCAACTTATTCCAGGGGGCCTGAAGCTTTCTTT
CASSSTYSRGPEAFF
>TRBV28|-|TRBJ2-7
TGTGCCAGCAGCCCTTCTCCGGGATCCTACGAGCAGTACTTC
CASSPSPGSYEQYF
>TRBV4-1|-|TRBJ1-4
TGCGCCAGCAGCCAAGAGGGGGGGGCGGAGGCAACTAATGAAAAACTGTTTTTT
CASSQEGGAEATNEKLFF
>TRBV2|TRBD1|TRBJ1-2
TGTGCCGGGGGGGGACAGGGGGCCCATGGCTACACCTTC
CAGGGQGAHGYTF
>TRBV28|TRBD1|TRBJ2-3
TGTGCCAGCCGATCCGGGACAGGGGAAGTAGATACGCAGTATTTT
CASRSGTGEVDTQYF
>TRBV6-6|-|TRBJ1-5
TGTGCCAGCAGTTCTAGAAGAGGGGGTAGCAATCAGCCCCAGCATTTT
CASSSRRGGSNQPQHF
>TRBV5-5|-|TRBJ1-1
TGTGCCAGCAGCCCCGACACGGAGAACACTGAAGCTTTCTTT
CASSPDTENTEAFF